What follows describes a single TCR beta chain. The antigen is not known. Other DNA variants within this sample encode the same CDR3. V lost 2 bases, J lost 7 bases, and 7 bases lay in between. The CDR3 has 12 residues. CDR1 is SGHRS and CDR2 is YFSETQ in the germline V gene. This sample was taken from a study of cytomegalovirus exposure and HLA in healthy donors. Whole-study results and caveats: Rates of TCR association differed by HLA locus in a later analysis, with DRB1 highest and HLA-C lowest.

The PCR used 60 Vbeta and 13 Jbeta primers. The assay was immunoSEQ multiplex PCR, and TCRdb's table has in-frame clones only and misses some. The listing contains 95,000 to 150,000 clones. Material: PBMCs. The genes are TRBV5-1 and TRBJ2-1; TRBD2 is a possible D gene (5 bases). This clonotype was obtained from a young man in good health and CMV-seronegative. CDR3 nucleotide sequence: TGCGCCAGCAGCTTCCGGGGTAATGAGCAGTTCTTC. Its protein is CASSFRGNEQFF.